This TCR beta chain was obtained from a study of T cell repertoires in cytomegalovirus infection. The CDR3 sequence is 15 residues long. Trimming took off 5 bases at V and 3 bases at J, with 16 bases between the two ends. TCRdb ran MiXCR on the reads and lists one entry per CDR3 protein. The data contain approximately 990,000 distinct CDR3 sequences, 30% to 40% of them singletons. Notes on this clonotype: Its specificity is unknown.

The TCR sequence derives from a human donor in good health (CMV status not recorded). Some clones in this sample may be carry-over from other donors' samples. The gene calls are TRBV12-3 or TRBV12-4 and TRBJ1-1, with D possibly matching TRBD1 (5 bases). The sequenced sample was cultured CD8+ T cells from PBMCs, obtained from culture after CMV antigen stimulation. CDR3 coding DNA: TGTGCCAGCAGTCTACGAATTGGGGCGGACACTGAAGCTTTCTTT. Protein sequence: CASSLRIGADTEAFF.